This T cell receptor beta chain was profiled in a study of OX40 agonist ivuxolimab in advanced cancers. Study background: Patients receiving dose escalation had hepatocellular carcinoma, melanoma, renal cell or head and neck cancer. Past anti-PD-1, anti-PD-L1 or anti-CTLA-4 therapy was accepted, and roughly 37% had received some.

Turning to this clone: The antigen is undetermined.

There are 16 residues in the CDR3. V lost 5 bases and J 0 bases, leaving 13 bases between the germline ends. The germline gives CDR1 MNHEY, CDR2 SMNVEV (reference sequence). Study-level findings and limits: By week 6 at 0.1 to 3.0 mg/kg, blood CD4+ and CD8+ T cells had expanded clonally.

Here immunoSEQ multiplex PCR was the method, and the copy in TCRdb shows in-frame clones only, minus some. The table includes over 90,000 clones, 90% detected once. Blood draws occurred at baseline, cycle 4 day 1, and cycle 7 day 1. The chain combines TRBV27 with TRBJ1-4; D not resolved. This specimen was CD4+ or CD8+ T cells sorted from blood, taken in a trial of the OX40 agonist ivuxolimab. The receptor was derived from an adult with an advanced solid tumor such as melanoma, head and neck, liver or kidney cancer. This chain's CDR3 is CASSTHSVATNEKLFF. CDR3 nucleotides: TGTGCCAGCAGTACCCACAGCGTCGCAACTAATGAAAAACTGTTTTTT.